This TCR beta chain was recovered during a study of diagnostic markers for celiac disease (TCRdb year 2020). Details on this clonotype: Its antigen is unknown.

Including the terminal cysteine and phenylalanine, the CDR3 comprises 12 residues. No DNA accompanies this entry. This sample was sequenced with an Illumina MiSeq. TCRdb reprocessed the public reads and reports one entry per CDR3 protein sequence, without DNA. This sample's table contains roughly 5,600 distinct CDR3 sequences. Of the sample, 5.5% to 7% is held by the ten largest clones. The TCR comes from a human donor. This table probably holds off-target reads from a library built for another chain. The chain joins TRBV12-3 or TRBV12-4 to TRBJ1-5; the TCRdb call, TRBD1, lacks DNA for checking. Sample: either unsorted cells or a sorted T cell fraction (not recorded which). This receptor carries the CDR3 CASSKGIQPQHF.